The next 8 T cell receptor beta chains were all read from a single sample in a study of control samples from healthy donors and cancer patients. Using immunoSEQ multiplex PCR, the repertoire was profiled, and TCRdb retains in-frame clones only, with some absent. The sample lists roughly 45,000 clones, 85% to 95% occurring once. The sequenced sample was PBMCs. All receptors derive from a man aged 25 to 45 with colorectal cancer.

The chain carries TRBV24-1 and TRBJ2-1; 8 nucleotides match TRBD1. J lost 0 bases, V lost 7 bases, and 4 bases had no gene match. The CDR3 length is 15 residues. Germline V CDR1 and CDR2: KGHDR, SFDVKD. CDR3 sequence: CATSDRGASYNEQFF. CDR3 DNA: TGTGCCACCAGCGACAGGGGCGCCTCCTACAATGAGCAGTTCTTC.

This chain joins TRBV19 and TRBJ1-5, with a weak D call TRBD1 (5 bases). V lost 3 bases and J 4 bases, leaving 10 bases between the germline ends. From germline, CDR1 is LNHDA and CDR2 SQIVND (reference sequence). This CDR3 spans 14 amino acids. As DNA, the CDR3 is TGTGCCAGTAGTATCCGGGACGGAAATCAGCCCCAGCATTTT. It specifies CASSIRDGNQPQHF.

The chain is built from TRBV11-2 and TRBJ1-5; D is unresolved. CDR1 is SGHAT and CDR2 is FQNNGV in the germline V gene. The CDR3 is made up of 15 amino acids. The V end lost 2 bases, the J end lost 1 base, and 9 bases lay between the germline ends. CDR3 nucleotide sequence: TGTGCCAGCAGCTTACACGGATTAAGCAATCAGCCCCAGCATTTT. Residues: CASSLHGLSNQPQHF.

The J gene is TRBJ1-5, the V gene TRBV19; 8 bases map to TRBD1. Germline V gives CDR1 LNHDA, CDR2 SQIVND (reference sequence). V lost 6 bases and J lost 0; bases outside the gene matches: 7. The CDR3 covers 16 residues. The CDR3 DNA sequence: TGTGCCAGTAGCCATGACAGGGGAGTTAGCAATCAGCCCCAGCATTTT. Amino acid sequence: CASSHDRGVSNQPQHF.

The J gene is TRBJ2-7, the V gene TRBV6-5; TRBD1 agrees at 7 bases. This CDR3 contains 13 residues. The V and J ends lost 6 bases and 4 bases, in that order; junction bases with no gene match: 6. Germline CDR1 is MNHEY and CDR2 is SVGAGI. The DNA of the CDR3 is TGTGCCAGCAGATATGACAGGGCATACGAGCAGTACTTC. Translating it yields CASRYDRAYEQYF.

The V and J genes are TRBV7-2 and TRBJ1-1; the D gene is possibly TRBD1 (5 bases). Germline-derived CDR1 and CDR2 are SGHTA and FQGNSA. This CDR3 is built from 14 residues. V was trimmed by 6 bases and J by 5 bases, leaving 16 bases between them. This chain's CDR3 is CASSYRFGRTEAFF. The DNA for the CDR3 is TGTGCCAGCAGTTACAGGTTTGGGAGGACTGAAGCTTTCTTT.

The CDR3 coding sequence is TGTGCCAGCAGCTTGCGTAACGGACCCTACAATGAGCAGTTCTTC. It is translated as CASSLRNGPYNEQFF. V is TRBV7-9 and J is TRBJ2-1; D unresolved. The CDR3 contains 15 residues. V lost 3 bases and J 2 bases, leaving 11 bases between the germline ends. Germline loops: CDR1 SEHNR, CDR2 FQNEAQ (reference sequence).

J is TRBJ2-5 and V is TRBV24-1; 10 bases align to TRBD1. This CDR3 spans 13 amino acids. V dropped 7 bases and J dropped 5; count of bases not matched to a gene: 3. CDR1 and CDR2 from the germline V gene are KGHDR and SFDVKD. The DNA for the CDR3 is TGTGCCACCAGGGACAGGGGGACGGAGACCCAGTACTTC. It translates to CATRDRGTETQYF.